This T cell receptor (beta chain) was recorded in a study of T cell responses to AZD1222 COVID-19 vaccine. Here immunoSEQ multiplex PCR was the method, and the copy in TCRdb shows in-frame clones only, minus some. The sample contains around 150,000 clones, more than 85% of which appear only once. Germline CDR1 SNHLY, CDR2 FYNNEI. CDR3 size: 15 residues. V dropped 6 bases and J dropped 7; count of bases not matched to a gene: 9. The sample consisted of peripheral blood, taken 28 days after the second AZD1222 dose. The chain combines TRBV2 with TRBJ2-5; the match to TRBD2 covers 12 bases. This clonotype was obtained from an adult who received the AZD1222 COVID-19 vaccine. The CDR3 region has the DNA TGTGCCAGCAGGGCACTAGCGGGGGGTAGGGTGACCCAGTACTTC. It yields the protein CASRALAGGRVTQYF.